Here is one TCR beta chain with its context. Its antigen is unknown. The CDR3 extends over 17 amino acids. Germline values: CDR1 MGHRA, CDR2 YSYEKL. The V end was cut by 2 bases, the J end by 0 bases, with 13 bases between. This sample was taken from a study of T cell repertoires in cytomegalovirus infection. Overall study: The authors used CMV epitopes that were HLA-C-restricted (recently identified) and HLA-B-restricted (well studied).

TCRdb passed the reads through MiXCR, listing each CDR3 protein once. Among around 340,000 distinct CDR3 sequences listed, around 29% were seen once. V usage is TRBV4-1 and J usage is TRBJ1-4; maybe TRBD1 (5 bases). The source was cultured PBMCs, collected from culture after CMV antigen stimulation. The source is a human donor in good health (CMV status not recorded). Some clones in this sample may be carry-over from other donors' samples. CDR3 sequence (DNA): TGCGCCAGCAGCCAAAGCCGGACACCTGCAACTAATGAAAAACTGTTTTTT. Translating it yields CASSQSRTPATNEKLFF.